This T cell receptor beta chain is drawn from a study of T-cell memory formation after mild COVID-19. Study as a whole: Largely, TCR clusters stayed within a single donor. Notes on the study in general: There were some responding clones in pre-infection memory, which suggested that cross-reactive memory had joined. Clones contracting over day 15 to 85 were CD4/CD8 balanced, with later expanders leaning CD4+.

In germline, CDR1 is DFQATT, CDR2 SNEGSKA (reference sequence). The CDR3 contains 15 residues. V gave up 6 bases and J gave up 5 bases; unmatched junction bases: 13. This clonotype came up a few times. Its target is unknown. Constant-segment-primed 5'RACE gave TCR alpha and TCR beta cDNA libraries with sample barcodes and UMIs. TCRdb re-derived calls from the 5' RACE reads in MiXCR, one entry per CDR3 protein. The repertoire holds 350,000 or so distinct CDR3 sequences, around a fifth seen once, with 9.5% to 15% in the top ten. V usage is TRBV20-1 and J usage is TRBJ1-5, with 7 bases lining up with TRBD1. Sequenced sample: PBMCs or a T cell subset sorted from them (not recorded which). This clonotype originated in an adult woman who had mild COVID-19 (a few samples of this study predate the infection). Cell type and time point are not known. The CDR3 nucleotides read TGCAGTGCCAGGATTGGGACAGACAGACATCAGCCCCAGCATTTT. Translating it yields CSARIGTDRHQPQHF.